This section outlines one TCR beta chain sequence together with its context. The data stem from a study of blood T cell repertoires in COVID-19. Study-level background: The United States, Italy and Spain provided the acute and convalescent COVID-19 samples. In each case, the material was cDNA or gDNA derived from T cells, B-cell-depleted T cells, or PBMCs.

The CDR3 has 14 residues. With V trimmed by 3 bases and J by 4 bases, 4 bases remained unmatched. Germline loops: CDR1 LNHDA, CDR2 SQIVND (reference sequence). Authors' data handling: Amplified reference gene primers provided the basis for estimating nucleated cell counts. The protocol was immunoSEQ multiplex PCR, while the TCRdb copy is restricted to in-frame clones and leaves out a portion. Clone size and the V and J calls come from that table; the DNA yielded D and trimming. The table lists tens of thousands of clones, about 90% of them singletons. Material for sequencing was peripheral blood. The source of this sequence is a human donor in a cohort sampled during active COVID-19. The chain has TRBV19 and TRBJ1-1, with 8 bases matching TRBD1. The CDR3 coding sequence is TGTGCCAGTAGTATGTCAGGGGGCGGCACTGAAGCTTTCTTT. It translates to CASSMSGGGTEAFF.